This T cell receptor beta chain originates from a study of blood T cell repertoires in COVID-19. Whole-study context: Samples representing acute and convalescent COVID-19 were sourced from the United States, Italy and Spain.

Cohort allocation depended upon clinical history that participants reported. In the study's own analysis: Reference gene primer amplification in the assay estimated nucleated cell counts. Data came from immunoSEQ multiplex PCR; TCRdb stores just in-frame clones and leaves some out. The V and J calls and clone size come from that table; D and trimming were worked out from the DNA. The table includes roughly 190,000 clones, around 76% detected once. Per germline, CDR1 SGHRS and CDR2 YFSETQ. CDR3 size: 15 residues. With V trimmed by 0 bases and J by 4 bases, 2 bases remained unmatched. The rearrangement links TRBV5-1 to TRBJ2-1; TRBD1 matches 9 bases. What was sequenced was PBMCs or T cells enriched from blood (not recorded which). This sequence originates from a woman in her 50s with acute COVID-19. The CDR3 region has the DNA TGCGCCAGCAGCTTGGCCGGGACAGGGTACAATGAGCAGTTCTTC. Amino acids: CASSLAGTGYNEQFF.